A single sample gave rise to the 20 T cell receptor beta chains below, sequenced in a study of T cell responses to AZD1222 COVID-19 vaccine. This table comes from immunoSEQ multiplex PCR, and its TCRdb copy is limited to in-frame clones, with some not included. The profile covers around 150,000 clones, with 94% appearing a single time and about 0.64% taken by the ten largest. The input for sequencing was peripheral blood, taken on day 0 of AZD1222 vaccination. The receptors here all came from an adult in good health.

The CDR3 bases are TGTGCCAGCAGCCTGACTAGCGGGAGCACAGATACGCAGTATTTT. Protein sequence: CASSLTSGSTDTQYF. The V gene is TRBV11-3, the J gene TRBJ2-3; 10 bases fit TRBD2. This CDR3 spans 15 amino acids. The germline gives CDR1 SGHNT, CDR2 YENEEA. The J segment lost 0 bases and the V segment lost 5 bases, leaving 2 bases of the junction unmatched.

The V and J genes are TRBV3-1 (or the pseudogene TRBV3-2) and TRBJ1-3, with D hard to call. The V gene lost 0 bases and the J gene lost 0 bases, with 6 bases spanning the gap. Germline V gene sequence: CDR1 LGHDT, CDR2 YNNKEL (reference sequence). The CDR3 extends over 15 amino acids. DNA for the CDR3: TGTGCCAGCAGCCAAGAATGGGTCTCTGGAAACACCATATATTTT. Amino acid sequence: CASSQEWVSGNTIYF.

V gene TRBV28 combines with J gene TRBJ2-7, with TRBD2 identical over 7 bases. The CDR3 runs to 13 residues. Per germline, CDR1 MDHEN and CDR2 SYDVKM. V shed 4 bases and J 3 bases; nucleotides not matched to a gene: 3. CDR3 bases: TGTGCCAGCAGTTCAAAGCGGGACTACGAGCAGTACTTC. Translation gives CASSSKRDYEQYF.

The chain couples TRBV20-1 to TRBJ2-7; D gene unclear. This CDR3 contains 11 residues. CDR1 is DFQATT and CDR2 is SNEGSKA in the germline V gene (reference sequence). With 0 bases removed from V and 7 bases from J, the gap between germline ends came to 7 bases. The CDR3 DNA reads as TGCAGTGCTAGAGATATTAAGGAGCAGTACTTC. It specifies CSARDIKEQYF.

The chain recombines TRBV11-2 with TRBJ2-1, with D perhaps matching TRBD1 or TRBD2 (5 bases each). Germline CDR1 SGHAT, CDR2 FQNNGV. The CDR3 loop spans 15 amino acids. V was clipped by 3 bases and J by 4 bases, with 13 bases between them. The CDR3 DNA reads as TGTGCCAGCAGCTTGGGGCCGGCGGGTTACAATGAGCAGTTCTTC. It translates to CASSLGPAGYNEQFF.

This clone occurred once. This chain uses TRBV24-1 with TRBJ2-1; no reliable D call. Trimming shortened V by 4 bases and J by 0 bases, and 15 bases separated the two germline ends. From germline, CDR1 is KGHDR and CDR2 SFDVKD. This CDR3 is built from 17 residues. CDR3 residues: CATSDRTADTSYNEQFF. The CDR3 coding sequence is TGTGCCACCAGTGACCGGACGGCCGATACCTCCTACAATGAGCAGTTCTTC.

This chain links TRBV3-1 (or the pseudogene TRBV3-2) with TRBJ2-3; tentatively, D is TRBD2 (7 bases). This CDR3 is built from 17 residues. V lost 1 base to trimming and J lost 2 bases, with 16 bases between them. From germline, CDR1 is LGHDT and CDR2 YNNKEL (reference sequence). CDR3 nucleotides: TGTGCCAGCAGCCAAGTGGGGGGGGCAGGAGACACAGATACGCAGTATTTT. The encoded protein is CASSQVGGAGDTDTQYF.

Only one count was recorded for this clone. The chain joins TRBV9 to TRBJ2-5; D remains unclear. V dropped 0 bases and J dropped 7 bases, with 7 bases sitting between them. The CDR3 has 12 residues. Germline assignment: CDR1 SGDLS and CDR2 YYNGEE. The CDR3 nucleotides are TGTGCCAGCAGCGTAGATTCTTCGACCCAGTACTTC. It codes for CASSVDSSTQYF.

In its sample, this clone was seen once. CDR3: CATSRFCGRAGDTQYF. The DNA for the CDR3 is TGTGCCACCAGCAGATTTTGCGGGAGGGCCGGAGATACGCAGTATTTT. V is TRBV15 and J is TRBJ2-3; 9 bases map to TRBD2. The CDR3 totals 16 residues. The trim removed 2 bases at V and 5 bases at J, leaving 8 bases unmatched. Germline V gene lookup returns CDR1 LNHNV and CDR2 YYDKDF (reference sequence).

This clone was recorded once. J is TRBJ2-5 and V is TRBV29-1; maybe TRBD2 (7 bases). The V gene's germline CDR1 is SQVTM and CDR2 ANQGSEA. V was clipped by 4 bases and J by 4 bases, with 19 bases between them. CDR3 length: 15 amino acids. CDR3 nucleotides: TGCAGCGTTGCAGGAGGCGGGGGCCTCGTAGAGACCCAGTACTTC. It specifies CSVAGGGGLVETQYF. Together with reference TRBV29-1 and TRBJ2-5, the CDR3 gives the full variable domain: SAVISQKPSRDICQRGTSLTIQCQVDSQVTMMFWYRQQPGQSLTLIATANQGSEATYESGFVIDKFPISRPNLTFSTLTVSNMSPEDSSIYLCSVAGGGGLVETQYFGPGTRLLVL.

V and J are TRBV27 and TRBJ2-7; tentative D call: TRBD2 (7 bases). CDR1 is MNHEY and CDR2 is SMNVEV in the germline V gene (reference sequence). Between the trimmed V and J ends, which lost 7 bases and 2 bases, there was a span of 27 bases. The CDR3 runs 18 residues. The CDR3 here is CASNQDRPLAEGAYEQYF. The CDR3 DNA reads as TGTGCCAGCAACCAGGACAGACCTCTAGCGGAGGGGGCCTACGAGCAGTACTTC.

Regarding this clone: The germline gene is not matched at one end of the junction; a read error may be the cause. The genes are TRBV19 and TRBJ2-1; perhaps TRBD2 as D (5 bases). Germline values: CDR1 LNHDA, CDR2 SQIVND (reference sequence). The CDR3 is made up of 15 amino acids. The CDR3 DNA sequence: TGTGCCGGTAGTATCGTCGGGGTCTCCTACAATGAGCAGTTCTTC. Protein sequence: CAGSIVGVSYNEQFF. Combining the CDR3 with reference TRBV19 and TRBJ2-1 gives the whole variable domain DGGITQSPKYLFRKEGQNVTLSCEQNLNHDAMYWYRQDPGQGLRLIYYSQIVNDFQKGDIAEGYSVSREKKESFPLTVTSAQKNPTAFYLCAGSIVGVSYNEQFFGPGTRLTVL.

The J gene is TRBJ2-5, the V gene TRBV24-1, with D perhaps TRBD1 (6 bases). Germline CDR1 reads KGHDR; CDR2 reads SFDVKD. CDR3 length: 14 residues. V dropped 0 bases and J dropped 5 bases, with 9 bases sitting between them. The CDR3 is CATSDLGGGETQYF. The CDR3 region has the DNA TGTGCCACCAGTGATTTGGGGGGCGGCGAGACCCAGTACTTC.

V gene TRBV6-2 or TRBV6-3 combines with J gene TRBJ1-6; TRBD1 agrees at 7 bases. Unmatched junction bases numbered 11, after V lost 5 bases and J lost 10 bases. The germline V gene has CDR1 MNHEY and CDR2 SVGEGT. This CDR3 region has 15 residues. CDR3 in DNA: TGTGCCAGCAGTGCCGTGGCAGGGGGAGAATCACCCCTCCACTTT. This gives the protein CASSAVAGGESPLHF.

The chain has TRBV28 and TRBJ2-7; TRBD1 matches at 10 bases. This CDR3 contains 16 residues. Germline V gives CDR1 MDHEN, CDR2 SYDVKM. V was clipped by 4 bases and J by 3 bases; unmatched bases: 9. Here the CDR3 DNA reads TGTGCCAGCAGTTGGGATGAGGACAGGGGGATCTACGAGCAGTACTTC. Its translation: CASSWDEDRGIYEQYF. Full variable domain (outside the CDR3, taken from reference TRBV28 and TRBJ2-7): DVKVTQSSRYLVKRTGEKVFLECVQDMDHENMFWYRQDPGLGLRLIYFSYDVKMKEKGDIPEGYSVSREKKERFSLILESASTNQTSMYLCASSWDEDRGIYEQYFGPGTRLTVT.

This rearrangement joins TRBV3-1 (or the pseudogene TRBV3-2) to TRBJ2-3; TRBD2 matches 12 bases. The CDR3 is 17 residues long. Germline V gene sequence: CDR1 LGHDT, CDR2 YNNKEL (reference sequence). The ends lost 4 bases at V and 1 base at J; junction bases unmatched: 6. CDR3 residues: CASSPGTSGPRTDTQYF. Here the CDR3 DNA reads TGTGCCAGCAGCCCGGGGACTAGCGGGCCACGCACAGATACGCAGTATTTT.

This sequence joins TRBV6-5 and TRBJ2-7; 7 nucleotides match TRBD1. The CDR3 is made up of 15 amino acids. J lost 2 bases, V lost 4 bases, and 8 bases had no gene match. Looked up from germline, CDR1 is MNHEY and CDR2 is SVGAGI. The CDR3 loop is CASSLSGTAAYEQYF. The CDR3 nucleotides read TGTGCCAGCAGTTTGTCCGGGACAGCAGCCTACGAGCAGTACTTC.

This sequence joins TRBV30 and TRBJ2-1; no clear D gene. CDR3 length equals 8 residues. Germline V CDR1 and CDR2: GTSNPN, SVGIG (reference sequence). Trimming left V 5 bases short and J 8 bases short, with 1 base between. CDR3 sequence: CAWDEQFF. CDR3 coding DNA: TGTGCCTGGGATGAGCAGTTCTTC.

To note about this clone: Other nucleotide sequences in the sample specify the same CDR3. The genes are TRBV12-3 or TRBV12-4 and TRBJ1-1; D might be TRBD1 (5 bases). V lost 5 bases, J lost 5 bases, and 6 bases lay in between. The CDR3 runs to 11 residues. The CDR3 bases are TGTGCCAGCAGTCGGGGGACTGAAGCTTTCTTT. Translation: CASSRGTEAFF.

This rearrangement joins TRBV5-1 to TRBJ1-1, with a possible D match to TRBD1 (5 bases). V gave up 1 base and J gave up 4 bases, with 8 bases separating them. The CDR3 contains 13 residues. CDR1 is SGHRS, CDR2 YFSETQ, per germline. CDR3 protein: CASSLQGVTEAFF. CDR3 in DNA: TGCGCCAGCAGCTTGCAGGGTGTCACTGAAGCTTTCTTT.